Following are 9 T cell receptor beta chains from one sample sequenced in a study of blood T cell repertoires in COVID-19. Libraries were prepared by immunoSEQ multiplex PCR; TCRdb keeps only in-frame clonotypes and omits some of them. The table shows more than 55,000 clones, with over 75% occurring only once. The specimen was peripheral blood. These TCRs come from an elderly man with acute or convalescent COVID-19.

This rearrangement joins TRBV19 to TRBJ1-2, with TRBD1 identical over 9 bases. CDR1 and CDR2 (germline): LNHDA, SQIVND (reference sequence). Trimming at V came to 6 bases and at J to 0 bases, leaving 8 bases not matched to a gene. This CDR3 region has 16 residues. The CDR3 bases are TGTGCCAGTAGGCGGACAGGGGCCGTAGCTAACTATGGCTACACCTTC. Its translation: CASRRTGAVANYGYTF.

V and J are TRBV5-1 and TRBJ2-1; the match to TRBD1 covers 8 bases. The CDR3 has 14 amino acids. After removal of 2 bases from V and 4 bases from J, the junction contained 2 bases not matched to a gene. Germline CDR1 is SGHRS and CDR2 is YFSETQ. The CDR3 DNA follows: TGCGCCAGCAGCTTCCGGGACAGGTACAATGAGCAGTTCTTC. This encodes CASSFRDRYNEQFF.

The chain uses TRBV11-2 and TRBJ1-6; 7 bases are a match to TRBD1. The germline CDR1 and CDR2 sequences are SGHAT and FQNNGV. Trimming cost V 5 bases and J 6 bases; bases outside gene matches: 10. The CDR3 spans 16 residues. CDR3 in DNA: TGTGCCAGCAGCACGGGACAGAGTAGTGGTAATTCACCCCTCCACTTT. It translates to CASSTGQSSGNSPLHF.

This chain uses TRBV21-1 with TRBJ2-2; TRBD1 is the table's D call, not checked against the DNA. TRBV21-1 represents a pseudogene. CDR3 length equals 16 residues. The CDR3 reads CASSPGRQGAIGELFF. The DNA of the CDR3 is TGTGCCAGCAGCCCGGGGAGACAGGGGGCAATCGGGGAGCTGTTTTTT.

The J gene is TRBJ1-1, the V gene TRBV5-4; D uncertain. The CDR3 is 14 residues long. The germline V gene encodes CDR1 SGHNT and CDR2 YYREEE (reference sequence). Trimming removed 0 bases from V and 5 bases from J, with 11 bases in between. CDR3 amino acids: CASSLVGRSTEAFF. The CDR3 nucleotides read TGTGCCAGCAGCTTGGTAGGGAGGAGTACTGAAGCTTTCTTT.

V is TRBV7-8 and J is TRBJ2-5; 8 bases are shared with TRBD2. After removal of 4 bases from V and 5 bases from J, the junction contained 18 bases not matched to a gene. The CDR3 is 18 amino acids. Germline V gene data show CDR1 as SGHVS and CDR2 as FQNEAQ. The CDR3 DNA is TGTGCCAGCAGCTCTGCGCTAATAACGGGGGGGCGGTGGGAGACCCAGTACTTC. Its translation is CASSSALITGGRWETQYF.

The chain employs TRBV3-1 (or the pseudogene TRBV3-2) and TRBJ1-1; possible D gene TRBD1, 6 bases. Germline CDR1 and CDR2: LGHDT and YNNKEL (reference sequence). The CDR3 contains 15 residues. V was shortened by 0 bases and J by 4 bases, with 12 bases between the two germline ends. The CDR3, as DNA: TGTGCCAGCAGCCAAGATCTTCACAGGGCCACTGAAGCTTTCTTT. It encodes CASSQDLHRATEAFF.

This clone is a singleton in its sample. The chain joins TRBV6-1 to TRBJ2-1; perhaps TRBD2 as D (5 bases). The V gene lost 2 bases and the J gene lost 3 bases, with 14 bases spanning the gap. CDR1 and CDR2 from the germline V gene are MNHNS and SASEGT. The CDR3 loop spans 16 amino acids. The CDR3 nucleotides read TGTGCCAGCAGTGAAAGGTCGAGCGGCCTCTACAATGAGCAGTTCTTC. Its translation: CASSERSSGLYNEQFF.

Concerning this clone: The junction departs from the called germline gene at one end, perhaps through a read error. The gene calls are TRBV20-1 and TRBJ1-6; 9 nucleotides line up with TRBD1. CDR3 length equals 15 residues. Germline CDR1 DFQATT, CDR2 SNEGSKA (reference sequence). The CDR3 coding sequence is TGCAGTGCTAGTCCCACAGGGGGCTATGATTCACCCCTCCACTTT. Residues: CSASPTGGYDSPLHF.